These T cell receptor beta chains were read from a single sample in a study of OX40 agonist ivuxolimab in advanced cancers. Clones were sequenced by immunoSEQ multiplex PCR, and TCRdb holds only the in-frame ones, with some missing. Among 7,000 to 9,500 clones, about 90% were seen once, and the ten largest hold about 11%. Sequencing was performed on CD4+ or CD8+ T cells sorted from blood, taken in a trial of the OX40 agonist ivuxolimab. These receptors all come from an adult with an advanced solid tumor such as melanoma, head and neck, liver or kidney cancer. The CDR3 runs from the conserved cysteine through the conserved F or W. A D gene is named only where the DNA matches it firmly. The size of a clone is reported for some rows only, either as once, few or many, or as a class for expanded clones.

j_call,clone_size,v_call,d_call,cdr3_nt,cdr3_aa
TRBJ2-2,-,TRBV5-4,-,TGTGCCAGCAGCTTGGGGGGAGGCGGGGAGCTGTTTTTT,CASSLGGGGELFF
TRBJ2-7,-,TRBV6-6,-,TGTGCCAGCAGCCCCTTCCGGACTCTCCACGAGCAGTACTTC,CASSPFRTLHEQYF
TRBJ1-6,-,TRBV19,-,TGTGCCAGTAGTATGTCGGTGGAGGGTTCACCCCTCCACTTT,CASSMSVEGSPLHF
TRBJ1-1,-,TRBV6-5,-,TGTGCCAGCAGTTACGGAACCGATGAAGCTTTCTTT,CASSYGTDEAFF
TRBJ1-4,once,TRBV4-2,TRBD1,TGTGCCAGCAGCCCGACTGTAGGGACAGGGGGAAGCGGTACTGAAAAACTGTTTTTT,CASSPTVGTGGSGTEKLFF
TRBJ1-6,-,TRBV7-2,-,TGTGCCAGCAGCTTAGCGGCCGTAGTCTCCTATAATTCACCCCTCCACTTT,CASSLAAVVSYNSPLHF
TRBJ2-7,-,TRBV6-1,TRBD2,TGTGCCAGCAGTGACCGTCGAGTGACTAGCGGGGGGGGCTACGAGCAGTACTTC,CASSDRRVTSGGGYEQYF
TRBJ1-3,-,TRBV28,-,TGTGCCAGCAGTCAACAGGGAGCGGCCGGAAACACCATATATTTT,CASSQQGAAGNTIYF
TRBJ1-2,once,TRBV5-1,TRBD1,TGCGCCAGCAGCTTAACCGTGCAGGGGGTTAATGGCTACACCTTC,CASSLTVQGVNGYTF
TRBJ2-1,-,TRBV7-8,-,TGTGCCAGCAGCTCGTTTAGACTGGGGCGCTACAATGAGCAGTTCTTC,CASSSFRLGRYNEQFF
TRBJ2-3,-,TRBV6-6,-,TGTGCCAGCAGTTACCTAGCCGCAGATACGCAGTATTTT,CASSYLAADTQYF
TRBJ2-7,-,TRBV2,TRBD1,TGTGCCAGCAGTGACCAACAGGGGGCAGAGTACGAGCAGTACTTC,CASSDQQGAEYEQYF
TRBJ1-1,-,TRBV7-2,-,TGTGCCAGCAGCTTACTTACTAATCAGGGGACTGAAGCTTTCTTT,CASSLLTNQGTEAFF
TRBJ2-1,few,TRBV10-1,-,TGCGCCAGCAGTGAGTCGAGGAGTCTTTTCTACAATGAGCAGTTCTTC,CASSESRSLFYNEQFF
TRBJ1-2,once,TRBV9,-,TGTGCCAGCAGCGGAGGCCCGTGGACAAGCGGTGGCTACACCTTC,CASSGGPWTSGGYTF
TRBJ2-1,-,TRBV4-1,-,TGCGCCAGCAGCCATTCTCTAGCCAATGAGCAGTTCTTC,CASSHSLANEQFF
TRBJ2-1,once,TRBV18,-,TGTGCCAGCTCATATGTAGGGGGGCTTTACAATGAGCAGTTCTTC,CASSYVGGLYNEQFF
TRBJ2-7,-,TRBV11-2,-,TGTGCCAGCAGCTACTCCTACGAGCAGTACTTC,CASSYSYEQYF
TRBJ2-7,-,TRBV10-1,-,TGCGCCAGCAGTTCAGGGTTCGAGCAGTACTTC,CASSSGFEQYF
TRBJ2-5,-,TRBV16,TRBD1,TGTGCCAGCAGCCGTGCCGGGACAGGGGTTGAGACCCAGTACTTC,CASSRAGTGVETQYF
TRBJ1-2,-,TRBV5-4,-,TGTGCCAGCAGCTACCATACAGGGAACTATGGCTACACCTTC,CASSYHTGNYGYTF
TRBJ2-3,once,TRBV7-2,TRBD2,TGTGCCAGCAGCTTCCCCAACGGACTAGCGGGGGCCAGGGATACGCAGTATTTT,CASSFPNGLAGARDTQYF
TRBJ2-1,-,TRBV27,-,TGTGCCAGCAGACAGGACACATACTACAATGAGCAGTTCTTC,CASRQDTYYNEQFF
TRBJ2-5,-,TRBV7-3,-,TGTGCCAGCAGCTTAAACCCCGGGCAGAGTCTAAACTACCAAGAGACCCAGTACTTC,CASSLNPGQSLNYQETQYF
TRBJ1-1,-,TRBV2,-,TGTGCCAGCAGTGAACAGGGACCGGCTGAAGCTTTCTTT,CASSEQGPAEAFF
TRBJ1-1,few,TRBV29-1,-,TGCAGCGTGCCAGGGTTCACTGAAGCTTTCTTT,CSVPGFTEAFF
TRBJ2-1,-,TRBV15,-,TGTGCCACCAGCACCCGAACAGGGAATACGTTTTCATATGAGCAGTTCTTC,CATSTRTGNTFSYEQFF
TRBJ1-3,large,TRBV5-1,TRBD1,TGCGCCAGCAGCCCCGAAGGGGGACAGTCTACCTCTGGAAACACCATATATTTT,CASSPEGGQSTSGNTIYF
TRBJ1-2,-,TRBV21-1,-,TGTGCCAGCAGTACCCCGTGCTACAGAAAGACCTATGGCTACACCTTC,CASSTPCYRKTYGYTF
TRBJ1-1,-,TRBV9,TRBD1,TGTGCCAGCAGCGGCCGGGACAGGAACACTGAAGCTTTCTTT,CASSGRDRNTEAFF
TRBJ2-1,-,TRBV4-1,-,TGCGCCAGCAGCCAAGTAGGAGACAGCTACAATGAGCAGTTCTTC,CASSQVGDSYNEQFF
TRBJ2-1,-,TRBV7-8,-,TGTGCCAGCAGCTTATTTCCGGGGCGGGTGCAGTTCTTC,CASSLFPGRVQFF
TRBJ1-5,-,TRBV5-4,-,TGTGCCAGCAGCCACGACGGTTATCAGCCCCAGCATTTT,CASSHDGYQPQHF
TRBJ1-2,-,TRBV6-5,-,TGTGCCAGCAGTACAGCTAACTATGGCTACACCTTC,CASSTANYGYTF
TRBJ2-1,-,TRBV7-8,TRBD1,TGTGCCAGCAGCTTGCGAGGGGGCGAGGAGCAGTTCTTC,CASSLRGGEEQFF